This T cell receptor (beta chain) derives from a study of cytomegalovirus exposure and HLA in healthy donors. Overall study findings and caveats: Excluded: some indistinguishable V segments such as TRBV6-2 and TRBV6-3. Later genetic work tied a missense DCLRE1C variant to beta-chain V and J trimming. Segments of the TCR beta V type were, in most cases, productive about 87% or about 30% of the time in an earlier analysis.

PCR amplification relied on 60 Vbeta primers (plus 13 Jbeta primers). Generated by immunoSEQ multiplex PCR, the TCRdb table keeps only in-frame clones and is missing some. The table has 150,000 to 200,000 clones, around 78% seen once. This clone was recorded a few times. Antigen: not known. The length of the CDR3 is 15 residues. V trimming: 1 base; J trimming: 5 bases; junction bases outside the gene matches: 4. Germline V gives CDR1 LNHNV, CDR2 YYDKDF (reference sequence). Everyone who donated was a healthy bone marrow donor. This TCR was recovered from a woman younger than 45 in good health and CMV-seropositive. The V call is TRBV15, the J call TRBJ2-2; 7 nucleotides agree with TRBD1. The sample was PBMCs. CDR3 DNA sequence: TGTGCCACCAGCAGAGGGGACAGAAGTACCGGGGAGCTGTTTTTT. This sequence encodes CATSRGDRSTGELFF.